This section outlines one T cell receptor (beta chain) sequence together with its context. Trimming removed 2 bases at V and 5 bases at J, with 8 bases between. CDR3 length: 13 amino acids. Germline V lookup: CDR1 SGHTS, CDR2 YDEGEE. This entry belongs to a study of blood T cell repertoires in COVID-19. The table came from immunoSEQ multiplex PCR; TCRdb's copy has only in-frame clones and leaves some out. This table has about 280,000 clones, about nine tenths appearing once. What was sequenced was peripheral blood. This sequence was found in a man aged 45-65 years with acute or convalescent COVID-19. The chain is built from TRBV5-8 and TRBJ1-5; maybe TRBD1 (5 bases). For the CDR3, the DNA is TGTGCCAGCAGCTTCACCAGGGATCAGCCCCAGCATTTT. It translates to CASSFTRDQPQHF.